Sequencing of this T cell receptor beta chain was carried out in a study of blood T cell repertoires in COVID-19. Between the trimmed V and J ends, which lost 5 bases and 9 bases, there was a span of 18 bases. The CDR3 consists of 15 residues. Germline lookup yields CDR1 SGHDT and CDR2 YYEEEE. Assay: immunoSEQ multiplex PCR; the TCRdb copy retains only in-frame clones and omits some. The data hold 160,000 or so clones, with 80% to 90% observed a single time. The sequenced material came from peripheral blood. This sequence was found in a woman in her forties or fifties with acute or convalescent COVID-19. The V call is TRBV5-6, the J call TRBJ1-6; D possibly corresponds to TRBD1 (6 bases). In nucleotides, the CDR3 is TGTGCCAGCAGTCAGGGGTCAGAGGCGGGTTCACCCCTCCACTTT. Protein sequence: CASSQGSEAGSPLHF.